This T cell receptor (beta chain) was sequenced in a study of blood T cell repertoires in COVID-19. Turning to the study itself: Nucleic acid was either cDNA or gDNA, and it came from T cells, B-cell-depleted T cells, or PBMCs.

In terms of age and location, participants ranged from about 18 to 95 years and lived in around 22 US areas. Losses at the gene ends were 4 bases for V and 8 bases for J; bases not matched to a gene: 13. Germline CDR1 reads LNHDA; CDR2 reads SQIVND (reference sequence). This CDR3 has 15 residues. Clones were sequenced by immunoSEQ multiplex PCR, and TCRdb holds only the in-frame ones, with some missing. Found here are around 310,000 clones, just under 90% of them singletons; the top ten hold about 8.4%. The TCR was taken from a woman aged 25 to 39 who had recovered from COVID-19. Sequenced input: PBMCs or T cells enriched from blood (not recorded which). The chain carries TRBV19 and TRBJ2-7; 8 positions match TRBD1. CDR3 protein: CASSTTGTGDHKQYF. CDR3 sequence (DNA): TGTGCCAGTAGTACCACGGGGACAGGAGATCACAAGCAGTACTTC.